A single sample is the source of the 30 T cell receptor beta chains below, sequenced in a study of breast tumors, draining lymph nodes, adjacent tissues. Samples came from axillary lymph nodes draining the breast cancer. A single record per CDR3 protein comes from TCRdb applying MiXCR to the multiplex PCR reads. The table includes about 110,000 distinct CDR3 sequences, 30% detected once. The specimen sequenced was axillary lymph node tissue. These receptors were obtained from a female donor with breast cancer. Some clones in this sample may be carry-over from other donors' samples.

This clonotype was recorded at least ten times. V gene TRBV15 combines with J gene TRBJ2-2; D gene ambiguous. Germline V gives CDR1 LNHNV, CDR2 YYDKDF (reference sequence). V lost 4 bases and J lost 7, with 13 bases in between. CDR3 size: 14 residues. The CDR3 is CATSTRRDHGELFF. CDR3 DNA: TGTGCCACCAGCACCCGACGCGACCACGGGGAGCTGTTTTTT.

This clonotype was counted a few times. The chain combines TRBV10-3 with TRBJ1-1; no reliable D call. The CDR3 loop spans 13 amino acids. Germline V lookup: CDR1 ENHRY, CDR2 SYGVKD. Trimming removed 11 bases at V and 4 bases at J, with 17 bases between. The CDR3 sequence is CAALAGVGTEAFF. The CDR3 DNA follows: TGTGCCGCCCTGGCCGGTGTGGGCACTGAAGCTTTCTTT.

In regard to this clonotype: No conserved phenylalanine or tryptophan is present at the end of the CDR3, so a read error is the likely explanation. The chain links TRBV7-6 to TRBJ2-7, with a tentative D call TRBD2 (5 bases). With 2 bases removed from V and 6 bases from J, the gap between germline ends came to 14 bases. Germline V gene lookup returns CDR1 SGHVS and CDR2 FNYEAQ. CDR3 length equals 14 residues. CDR3 nucleotide sequence: TGTGCCAGCAGCTTAACAGCGGAGAATGTCGAGCAGTACTCC. The encoded protein is CASSLTAENVEQYS.

This clonotype came up many times. The chain couples TRBV28 to TRBJ2-2; a possible D gene is TRBD1 (5 bases). Germline values: CDR1 MDHEN, CDR2 SYDVKM. V dropped 2 bases and J dropped 6 bases, with 13 bases sitting between them. CDR3 length: 15 amino acids. The CDR3 sequence: CASSLRSRVAGELFF. The CDR3 DNA is TGTGCCAGCAGTTTACGAAGCAGGGTCGCCGGGGAGCTGTTTTTT.

The table lists this clonotype with many counts. The chain carries TRBV20-1 and TRBJ1-2; 10 nucleotides align to TRBD1. Germline-derived CDR1 and CDR2 are DFQATT and SNEGSKA (reference sequence). Trimming cost V 5 bases and J 7 bases; bases outside gene matches: 7. This CDR3 contains 13 residues. The CDR3 DNA follows: TGCAGTGCTGGGACAGGGGATAAGGTTGGCTACACCTTC. Its protein product is CSAGTGDKVGYTF.

A note on this clonotype: At one boundary the junction diverges from the germline segment, which might be a read error. This chain joins TRBV5-6 and TRBJ2-5; TRBD1 agrees at 8 bases. CDR1 is SGHDT and CDR2 is YYEEEE in the germline V gene. The CDR3 contains 15 residues. CDR3 DNA: TGTGCCAGCAGCTTGGGAGGCAGGGGGCAAGAGGCCCAGTACTTC. This gives the protein CASSLGGRGQEAQYF.

CDR3 nucleotides: TGTGCCAGCAGCTTAATGGGGGGACTAGCGGGCTACGAGCAGTACTTC. Its protein product is CASSLMGGLAGYEQYF. The rearrangement joins TRBV7-3 to TRBJ2-7; 12 bases fit TRBD2. The CDR3 has 16 amino acids. Germline V gene sequence: CDR1 SGHTA, CDR2 FQGTGA. After removal of 1 base from V and 3 bases from J, the junction contained 4 bases not matched to a gene. The full variable domain, its missing parts supplied by reference TRBV7-3 and TRBJ2-7, is GAGVSQTPSNKVTEKGKYVELRCDPISGHTALYWYRQSLGQGPEFLIYFQGTGAADDSGLPNDRFFAVRPEGSVSTLKIQRTERGDSAVYLCASSLMGGLAGYEQYFGPGTRLTVT.

The CDR3 region is CASNEGLSGNTIYF. The CDR3 DNA is TGTGCCAGTAATGAAGGACTCTCTGGAAACACCATATATTTT. The chain carries TRBV19 and TRBJ1-4; D not resolved. The J call may not be correct, given that the DNA end is closer to TRBJ1-3. Germline V CDR1 and CDR2: LNHDA, SQIVND (reference sequence). The CDR3 is 14 residues long.

This clonotype was picked up a small number of times. This could be a read error, since a much larger clone is one nucleotide away. This chain links TRBV11-2 with TRBJ2-7, with 7 positions matching TRBD2. Trimming at V came to 5 bases and at J to 2 bases, leaving 9 bases not matched to a gene. CDR1 is SGHAT, CDR2 FQNNGV, per germline. There are 15 residues in the CDR3. DNA for the CDR3: TGTGCCAGCAGCCCAGCCAGCGGGGCTACCTACGAGCAGTACTTC. It encodes CASSPASGATYEQYF. The full variable domain, in which reference TRBV11-2 and TRBJ2-7 provide the parts outside the CDR3, is EAGVAQSPRYKIIEKRQSVAFWCNPISGHATLYWYQQILGQGPKLLIQFQNNGVVDDSQLPKDRFSAERLKGVDSTLKIQPAKLEDSAVYLCASSPASGATYEQYFGPGTRLTVT.

In its sample, this clonotype was seen a few times. A much bigger clone sits one base away, suggesting this may be a read error. The gene calls are TRBV7-9 and TRBJ2-1, with D perhaps matching TRBD2 (5 bases). CDR1 SEHNR and CDR2 FQNEAQ come from the germline V gene (reference sequence). CDR3 length: 15 amino acids. Here the CDR3 reads CASSFLAPSGNEQLF. The CDR3 nucleotides read TGTGCCAGCAGCTTTTTAGCCCCCAGCGGCAATGAGCAGCTCTTC.

This clonotype was detected only a few times. The J gene is TRBJ1-1, the V gene TRBV10-3; no firm D call. The CDR3 sequence is 14 residues long. Germline values: CDR1 ENHRY, CDR2 SYGVKD. V was clipped by 3 bases and J by 5 bases, with 13 bases between them. The CDR3: CAISDAPRVTEAFF. The DNA for the CDR3 is TGTGCCATCAGTGATGCACCTCGCGTTACTGAAGCTTTCTTT.

In its sample, this clonotype was seen a few times. A much larger clonotype is one base distant, so this may be a read error. J is TRBJ2-1 and V is TRBV5-6, with TRBD2 matching over 7 bases. Germline CDR1 SGHDT, CDR2 YYEEEE. The CDR3 runs to 16 residues. The J segment lost 3 bases and the V segment lost 3 bases, leaving 9 bases of the junction unmatched. The CDR3 coding sequence is TGTGCCAGCAGCTCTCTAGCGGCAGTGGTCTACAATGAGCAGTTCTTC. Translating gives CASSSLAAVVYNEQFF.

The genes are TRBV15 and TRBJ2-7, with 8 bases lining up with TRBD2. This CDR3 region has 16 residues. Trimming cost V 1 base and J 4 bases; bases outside gene matches: 9. From germline, CDR1 is LNHNV and CDR2 YYDKDF (reference sequence). CDR3 sequence reads: CATSRGGGQGPYEQYF. CDR3 sequence (DNA): TGTGCCACCAGCAGAGGCGGGGGGCAGGGCCCGTACGAGCAGTACTTC.

The CDR3 DNA reads as TGTGCAAACAAGACAGGGGGCGCGGACTATGGCTACACCTTC. Its protein product is CANKTGGADYGYTF. This sequence joins TRBV15 and TRBJ1-2; TRBD1 aligns across 10 bases. Germline CDR1 LNHNV, CDR2 YYDKDF (reference sequence). This CDR3 contains 14 residues. Combining the CDR3 with reference TRBV15 and TRBJ1-2 gives the whole variable domain DAMVIQNPRYQVTQFGKPVTLSCSQTLNHNVMYWYQQKSSQAPKLLFHYYDKDFNNEADTPDNFQSRRPNTSFCFLDIRSPGLGDTAMYLCANKTGGADYGYTFGSGTRLTVV.

This clonotype was recorded many times. This chain connects TRBV19 to TRBJ2-1, with 12 bases identical to TRBD2. This CDR3 is built from 15 residues. In germline, CDR1 is LNHDA, CDR2 SQIVND (reference sequence). V lost 7 bases to trimming and J lost 3 bases; unmatched junction nucleotides: 4. CDR3 coding DNA: TGTGCCAGTACCTCACTAGCGGGAGGCTACAATGAGCAGTTCTTC. It is translated as CASTSLAGGYNEQFF.

Details on this clonotype: This may stem from a read error, because a much larger clone lies one nucleotide away. The J gene is TRBJ1-2, the V gene TRBV6-6, with TRBD1 identical over 7 bases. The CDR3 loop spans 14 amino acids. The V segment lost 5 bases and the J segment 7 bases; nucleotides outside the gene matches: 10. Per the germline V gene, CDR1 is MNHNY and CDR2 is SVGAGI (reference sequence). The CDR3 DNA is TGTGCCAGCAGTCTCCAGACAGGGAGCGGTGGCTACACCTTC. It translates to CASSLQTGSGGYTF.

This clonotype was picked up many times. The V gene is TRBV7-3, the J gene TRBJ1-1, with a possible D match to TRBD1 (5 bases). The CDR3 consists of 15 residues. Germline V gene data show CDR1 as SGHTA and CDR2 as FQGTGA. V lost 5 bases and J lost 6, with 19 bases in between. CDR3 loop: CASSLTGGARSEAFF. The CDR3 region has the DNA TGTGCCAGCAGCCTCACAGGAGGCGCCCGTTCTGAAGCTTTCTTT. Full variable domain (remainder filled in from reference TRBV7-3 and TRBJ1-1): GAGVSQTPSNKVTEKGKYVELRCDPISGHTALYWYRQSLGQGPEFLIYFQGTGAADDSGLPNDRFFAVRPEGSVSTLKIQRTERGDSAVYLCASSLTGGARSEAFFGQGTRLTVV.

The rearrangement joins TRBV5-5 to TRBJ1-6; D perhaps matches TRBD1 (6 bases). Germline V CDR1 and CDR2: SGHKS, YYEKEE (reference sequence). V was trimmed by 2 bases and J by 8 bases, leaving 14 bases between them. This CDR3 region has 15 residues. CDR3 in amino acids: CASSLLAGVDSPLHF. CDR3 sequence (DNA): TGTGCCAGCAGCTTACTGGCAGGGGTAGATTCACCCCTCCACTTT.

As for this clonotype: This may be a read error: a much more frequent sequence differs by one nucleotide. This chain uses TRBV20-1 with TRBJ1-2; D is possibly TRBD1 (5 bases). Trimming stripped 5 bases from V and 6 bases from J, with 10 bases between. Germline-derived CDR1 and CDR2 are DFQATT and SNEGSKA (reference sequence). The CDR3 is 11 amino acids. The CDR3 sequence is CSALTENGYTF. In DNA, the CDR3 is TGCAGTGCTCTGACAGAGAATGGCTACACCTTC.

This clonotype has ten or more counts. The gene calls are TRBV19 and TRBJ2-3; D tentatively fits TRBD1 or TRBD2 (5 bases each). CDR1 and CDR2 from the germline V gene are LNHDA and SQIVND (reference sequence). The CDR3 consists of 17 residues. V was trimmed by 3 bases and J by 0 bases, leaving 16 bases between them. CDR3 residues: CASSIRGPRASTDTQYF. The CDR3 DNA reads TGTGCCAGTAGTATTAGGGGACCCCGTGCTAGCACAGATACGCAGTATTTT.

This clonotype showed up many times. The rearrangement uses TRBV7-2 and TRBJ2-7, with 11 bases matching TRBD2. Germline V gene sequence: CDR1 SGHTA, CDR2 FQGNSA. V was pared by 6 bases and J by 2 bases, with 0 bases of the junction left unmatched. This CDR3 spans 13 amino acids. The CDR3: CASRLAGAYEQYF. The CDR3 DNA reads TGTGCCAGCAGACTAGCGGGAGCCTACGAGCAGTACTTC.

Regarding this clonotype: The junction does not match germline at one end; this may be a read error. The chain uses TRBV5-1 and TRBJ2-5; a weak D match, TRBD1 (7 bases). CDR3 size: 14 residues. The germline CDR1 and CDR2 sequences are SGHRS and YFSETQ. CDR3 protein: CASSYRGGTDTRYF. CDR3 DNA: TGCGCCAGCAGCTACAGGGGAGGTACGGACACCCGGTACTTC.

This clonotype was counted ten times or more. The chain is built from TRBV20-1 and TRBJ2-2, with 8 bases identical to TRBD2. V dropped 1 base and J dropped 4; count of bases not matched to a gene: 14. Germline V gives CDR1 DFQATT, CDR2 SNEGSKA (reference sequence). This CDR3 contains 18 residues. The CDR3 DNA reads as TGCAGTGCTAGAGGGCTCGGGCGGGAGGCTCGGGCCACCGGGGAGCTGTTTTTT. Its protein is CSARGLGREARATGELFF.

This clonotype was found a few times. The chain couples TRBV6-5 to TRBJ1-3; D is undetermined. Germline V CDR1 and CDR2: MNHEY, SVGAGI. This CDR3 has 16 amino acids. Trimming pared 5 bases from V and 1 base from J, leaving 15 bases between. The CDR3 bases are TGTGCCAGCAGTCCTAGGACGGCGGTATCTGGAAACACCATATATTTT. Amino acid sequence: CASSPRTAVSGNTIYF.

The chain employs TRBV20-1 and TRBJ1-6, with 10 positions matching TRBD1. Germline-derived CDR1 and CDR2 are DFQATT and SNEGSKA (reference sequence). V was pared by 7 bases and J by 9 bases, with 6 bases of the junction left unmatched. CDR3 length: 13 amino acids. CDR3 sequence: CSVGTGDLSPLHF. The DNA of the CDR3 is TGCAGTGTCGGGACAGGGGATCTTTCACCCCTCCACTTT.

Ten or more counts support this clonotype. Just one base apart from a much larger clone, this may be a read error. V is TRBV20-1 and J is TRBJ2-7; 9 bases are a match to TRBD2. Germline CDR1 reads DFQATT; CDR2 reads SNEGSKA (reference sequence). CDR3 length: 14 residues. Trimming removed 5 bases from V and 6 bases from J; junction bases left unmatched: 11. CDR3 sequence (DNA): TGCAGTGCTGCCGGGACTAGCAGGACCTCCGAGCAGTACTTC. Translated, it gives CSAAGTSRTSEQYF.

This clonotype was picked up many times. J is TRBJ2-6 and V is TRBV5-4; no firm D call. This CDR3 spans 17 amino acids. Germline V CDR1 and CDR2: SGHNT, YYREEE (reference sequence). Trimming cost V 4 bases and J 0 bases, with 14 bases left between them. The CDR3, as DNA: TGTGCCAGCAGCCCCCTGGGCCTCAGCTCTGGGGCCAACGTCCTGACTTTC. Translated, it gives CASSPLGLSSGANVLTF.

This clonotype was seen many times. The chain joins TRBV6-2 or TRBV6-3 to TRBJ1-6, with TRBD1 as a possible D gene (6 bases). This CDR3 has 15 amino acids. Trimming shortened V by 5 bases and J by 9 bases, and 17 bases separated the two germline ends. CDR1 and CDR2 (germline): MNHEY, SVGEGT. The CDR3, as DNA: TGTGCCAGCAGTGCCTTCCGGGGGCACACTTCACCCCTCCACTTT. Translating gives CASSAFRGHTSPLHF.

Concerning this clonotype: A much larger clone is a single base away; this may be a read error. The chain recombines TRBV11-1 with TRBJ2-2, with D uncertain. The germline gives CDR1 SGHAT, CDR2 FQDESV (reference sequence). Trimming took off 1 base at V and 10 bases at J, with 10 bases between the two ends. The length of the CDR3 is 13 residues. CDR3 coding DNA: TGTGCCAGCAGCTTAGTGGGTTCCGCGGAGCTGTTTTTT. It yields the protein CASSLVGSAELFF.

This clonotype was picked up a small number of times. The chain uses TRBV6-1 and TRBJ2-7; D possibly corresponds to TRBD1 (6 bases). CDR1 is MNHNS and CDR2 is SASEGT in the germline V gene. Between the trimmed V and J ends, which lost 6 bases and 5 bases, there was a span of 14 bases. This CDR3 comprises 13 residues. In DNA form, the CDR3 reads TGTGCCAGCAGGCAGGGACAATTCGACGAGCAGTACTTC. It is translated as CASRQGQFDEQYF.